This T cell receptor (beta chain) was sequenced in a study of beta chain features in type 1 diabetes. The V end was cut by 2 bases, the J end by 2 bases, with 7 bases between. CDR3 length: 13 amino acids. The germline gives CDR1 MNHEY, CDR2 SVGAGI. Sequenced material consisted of expressed TCRB transcripts (all of the isolated RNA was reverse transcribed). TCRdb keeps only in-frame clones here, not all; method: immunoSEQ multiplex PCR. Here the sample spans a few hundred thousand clones, around 10% being singletons. This sequence was found in a young woman in good health. Material for sequencing was naive CD4+ T cells from blood. This chain joins TRBV6-5 and TRBJ2-7; unclear D gene. The CDR3 DNA reads as TGTGCCAGCAGTTACCTTGTAACCTACGAGCAGTACTTC. Translation: CASSYLVTYEQYF.